This T cell receptor (beta chain) stems from a study of cytomegalovirus exposure and HLA in healthy donors. Study findings and constraints: Around 160 TCR beta chains were listed as cytomegalovirus-associated. In vitro confirmation showed three CMV-associated chains to be CMV antigen specific.

PCR primers comprised 60 Vbeta and 13 Jbeta primers. Produced via immunoSEQ multiplex PCR; TCRdb's table is partial and in-frame only. The repertoire holds about 160,000 clones, with 80% to 85% as singletons. Regarding donors, all were healthy bone marrow donors. Germline V lookup: CDR1 MNHEY, CDR2 SMNVEV (reference sequence). V dropped 0 bases and J dropped 0; count of bases not matched to a gene: 10. The CDR3 loop spans 18 amino acids. Note on this clone: The antigen is undetermined.

The TCR sequence derives from a man between 18 and 35 years old in good health and CMV-seronegative. The rearrangement joins TRBV27 to TRBJ2-7, with TRBD2 matching over 8 bases. The sequencing sample was made of PBMCs. Here the CDR3 reads CASSLSTGGGRPSYEQYF. The CDR3 DNA follows: TGTGCCAGCAGTTTATCGACTGGCGGGGGGCGACCCTCCTACGAGCAGTACTTC.